A single sample is the source of the 16 T cell receptor beta chains below, sequenced in a study of T cell repertoires in cytomegalovirus infection. Their antigen targets remain unknown. TCRdb analysed the reads with MiXCR anew, one entry per CDR3 protein. The sample yields 650,000 to 850,000 distinct CDR3 sequences, approximately 32% seen once. The specimen was cultured CD8+ T cells from PBMCs, collected from culture after CMV antigen stimulation. The receptors were gathered from a human donor in good health (CMV status not recorded). Some clones in this sample may be carry-over from other donors' samples.

V is TRBV7-9 and J is TRBJ1-1; maybe TRBD1 (6 bases). Trimming removed 6 bases at V and 12 bases at J, with 14 bases between. The CDR3 is 11 residues long. The germline V gene has CDR1 SEHNR and CDR2 FQNEAQ (reference sequence). The CDR3 here is CASRPQGMSFF. DNA for the CDR3: TGTGCCAGCAGACCACAGGGTATGTCTTTCTTT.

J is TRBJ2-1 and V is TRBV10-1, with TRBD1 matching over 10 bases. Germline-derived CDR1 and CDR2 are WNHNN and SYGVQD (reference sequence). Trimming removed 4 bases from V and 4 bases from J; junction bases left unmatched: 4. There are 15 residues in the CDR3. The CDR3 is CASSAGQGGYNEQFF. The CDR3 coding sequence is TGCGCCAGCAGTGCAGGACAGGGGGGATACAATGAGCAGTTCTTC.

J is TRBJ2-7 and V is TRBV12-3 or TRBV12-4; TRBD1 or TRBD2 may be the D gene (5 bases each). V lost 5 bases and J 6 bases, leaving 11 bases between the germline ends. The CDR3 is 12 residues long. As DNA, the CDR3 is TGTGCCAGCAGTCAACCGAGGGGCGAGCAGTACGTC. Its protein is CASSQPRGEQYV.

The chain couples TRBV7-9 to TRBJ1-1, with D unclear. This CDR3 is built from 14 residues. Trimming left V 3 bases short and J 5 bases short, with 13 bases between. Germline CDR1 and CDR2: SEHNR and FQNEAQ (reference sequence). The CDR3 nucleotides read TGTGCCAGCAGCTTTAACCTGGGAGATACTGAAGCTTTCTTT. Its protein is CASSFNLGDTEAFF.

This clonotype occurred a few times. The chain employs TRBV27 and TRBJ1-5; D is possibly TRBD1 (6 bases). Germline V gives CDR1 MNHEY, CDR2 SMNVEV (reference sequence). The CDR3 runs 15 residues. V was trimmed by 7 bases and J by 4 bases, leaving 17 bases between them. This CDR3 is CASTFTGMGNQPQHF. CDR3 DNA: TGTGCCAGCACCTTTACAGGGATGGGTAATCAGCCCCAGCATTTT.

This clonotype showed up just a few times. The chain links TRBV6-2 or TRBV6-3 to TRBJ2-3, with TRBD1 as a possible D gene (5 bases). The CDR3 consists of 15 residues. The germline CDR1 and CDR2 sequences are MNHEY and SVGEGT. Trimming shortened V by 0 bases and J by 2 bases, and 9 bases separated the two germline ends. The chain's CDR3 is CASSYSGRATDTQYF. The CDR3 coding sequence is TGTGCCAGCAGTTACTCGGGGCGAGCCACAGATACGCAGTATTTT.

The genes are TRBV5-1 and TRBJ2-7, with 10 bases identical to TRBD1. The CDR3 loop spans 17 amino acids. Germline CDR1 is SGHRS and CDR2 is YFSETQ. The V and J ends lost 6 bases and 4 bases, in that order; junction bases with no gene match: 16. The CDR3 reads CASMSFRGTGVNYEQYF. DNA for the CDR3: TGCGCCAGCATGAGTTTTCGCGGGACAGGGGTAAATTACGAGCAGTACTTC.

The gene calls are TRBV15 and TRBJ2-5; D is perhaps TRBD1 or TRBD2 (6 bases each). V was trimmed by 3 bases and J by 5 bases, leaving 13 bases between them. Germline lookup yields CDR1 LNHNV and CDR2 YYDKDF (reference sequence). The CDR3 is 14 residues long. Here the CDR3 DNA reads TGTGCCACCAGCAGGGAGGGGGAGCCGGAGACCCAGTACTTC. Translating gives CATSREGEPETQYF.

This clonotype has just a few counts. This chain connects TRBV6-2 or TRBV6-3 to TRBJ2-1; the D is unclear. The V and J ends lost 7 bases and 4 bases respectively, with 14 bases between them. This CDR3 contains 14 residues. CDR1 is MNHEY and CDR2 is SVGEGT in the germline V gene. This chain's CDR3 is CASTLSNYYNEQFF. The CDR3 bases are TGTGCCAGCACCCTTTCCAACTATTACAATGAGCAGTTCTTC.

V gene TRBV7-6 combines with J gene TRBJ2-1; D tentatively reads TRBD1 or TRBD2 (6 bases each). The germline CDR1 and CDR2 sequences are SGHVS and FNYEAQ. Trimming shortened V by 3 bases and J by 0 bases, and 15 bases separated the two germline ends. The CDR3 runs to 17 residues. DNA for the CDR3: TGTGCCAGCAGCTTTACGGAGGGGGGAAGCTCCTACAATGAGCAGTTCTTC. Translating gives CASSFTEGGSSYNEQFF.

This clonotype was detected many times. The rearrangement uses TRBV4-2 and TRBJ2-3; D may correspond to TRBD1 or TRBD2 (7 bases each). The CDR3 length is 16 residues. CDR1 and CDR2 (germline): LGHNA, YNFKEQ. V was shortened by 4 bases and J by 3 bases, with 17 bases between the two germline ends. The CDR3 DNA is TGTGCCAGCAGCCCAGAGCAGGGGGGGCGGACAGATACGCAGTATTTT. Translated, it gives CASSPEQGGRTDTQYF.

J is TRBJ1-5 and V is TRBV9; weak D call: TRBD1 (5 bases). Trimming removed 4 bases from V and 7 bases from J, with 18 bases in between. The CDR3 is 15 amino acids. CDR1 SGDLS and CDR2 YYNGEE come from the germline V gene. The CDR3 region is CASSPGTNGRQPQHF. In DNA form, the CDR3 reads TGTGCCAGCAGCCCCGGGACTAACGGGAGGCAGCCCCAGCATTTT.

This clonotype was counted at least ten times. The gene calls are TRBV7-9 and TRBJ1-2; the match to TRBD1 covers 7 bases. Germline CDR1 is SEHNR and CDR2 is FQNEAQ (reference sequence). After removal of 4 bases from V and 6 bases from J, the junction contained 17 bases not matched to a gene. The CDR3 is 17 amino acids. DNA for the CDR3: TGTGCCAGCAGCTCATCACCTACAGGGGCATACAGGGATGGCTACACCTTC. Translating gives CASSSSPTGAYRDGYTF.

The V gene is TRBV6-5, the J gene TRBJ1-2; D not resolved. Trimming took 6 bases from V and 7 from J, leaving 3 bases between them. Germline loops: CDR1 MNHEY, CDR2 SVGAGI. The CDR3 runs 9 residues. CDR3: CASRSGYTF. The CDR3 coding sequence is TGTGCCAGCAGAAGTGGCTACACCTTC.

Ten or more counts support this clonotype. The chain recombines TRBV19 with TRBJ1-1; no clear D. Germline CDR1 reads LNHDA; CDR2 reads SQIVND (reference sequence). V lost 3 bases and J lost 1, with 6 bases in between. This CDR3 has 13 amino acids. The CDR3 is CASSIGKNTEAFF. In DNA, the CDR3 is TGTGCCAGTAGTATCGGGAAGAACACTGAAGCTTTCTTT.

This clonotype was picked up one time. This sequence joins TRBV4-3 and TRBJ2-5; D might be TRBD2 (6 bases). The V gene's germline CDR1 is LGHNA and CDR2 YSLEER. V lost 1 base and J 2 bases, leaving 11 bases between the germline ends. The CDR3 extends over 15 amino acids. CDR3 sequence (DNA): TGCGCCAGCAGCCAAGGCCCCGGGGGACAAGAGACCCAGTACTTC. It codes for CASSQGPGGQETQYF.